The entry that follows covers one T cell receptor (beta chain) sequence. The data were produced by immunoSEQ multiplex PCR, yet TCRdb's version contains in-frame clones alone and is incomplete. The data contain about 120,000 clones, roughly 83% of them singletons. These data belong to a study of blood T cell repertoires in COVID-19. Study details: The study drew acute and convalescent COVID-19 samples from the United States, Italy and Spain. Sample material is recorded as cDNA or gDNA derived from T cells, B-cell-depleted T cells, or PBMCs.

Germline loops: CDR1 SGHAT, CDR2 FQNNGV. CDR3 length: 15 amino acids. The ends were cut back, 3 bases at V and 1 base at J, with 9 bases in the middle. The origin of this receptor is a woman of 80 years or more with acute or convalescent COVID-19. This sequence joins TRBV11-2 and TRBJ2-2; D gene unclear. The sample comprised peripheral blood. The CDR3 DNA reads as TGTGCCAGCAGCTTTAGTTATTTGAACACCGGGGAGCTGTTTTTT. Encoded protein: CASSFSYLNTGELFF.